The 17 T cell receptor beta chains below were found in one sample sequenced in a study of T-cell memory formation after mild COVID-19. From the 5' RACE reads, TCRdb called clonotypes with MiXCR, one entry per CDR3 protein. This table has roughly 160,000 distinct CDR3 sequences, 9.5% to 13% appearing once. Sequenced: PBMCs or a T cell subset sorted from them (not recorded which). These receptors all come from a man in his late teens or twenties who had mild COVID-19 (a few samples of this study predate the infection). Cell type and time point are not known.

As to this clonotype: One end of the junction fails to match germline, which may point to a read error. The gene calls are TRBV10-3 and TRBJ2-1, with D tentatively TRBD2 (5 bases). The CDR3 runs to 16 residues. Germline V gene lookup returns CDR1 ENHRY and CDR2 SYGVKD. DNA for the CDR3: TGTGCCATCAGTGAGTCGATACTAGAACCCTACAATGAGAAGTTCTTC. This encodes CAISESILEPYNEKFF.

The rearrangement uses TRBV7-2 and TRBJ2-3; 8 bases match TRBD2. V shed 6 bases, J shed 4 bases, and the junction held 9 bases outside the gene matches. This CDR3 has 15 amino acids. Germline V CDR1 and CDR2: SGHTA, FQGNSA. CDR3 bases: TGTGCCAGCAGAAAACCGGGACTAGAGTCAGATACGCAGTATTTT. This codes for CASRKPGLESDTQYF.

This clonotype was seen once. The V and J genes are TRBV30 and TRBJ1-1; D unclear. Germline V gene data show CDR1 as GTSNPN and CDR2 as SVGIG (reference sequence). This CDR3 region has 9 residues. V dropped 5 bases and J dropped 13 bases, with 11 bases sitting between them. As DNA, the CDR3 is TGTGCCTGGGGGGAAAAGGGTTTCTTT. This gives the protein CAWGEKGFF. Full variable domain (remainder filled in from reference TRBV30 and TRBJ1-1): SQTIHQWPATLVQPVGSPLSLECTVEGTSNPNLYWYRQAAGRGLQLLFYSVGIGQISSEVPQNLSASRPQDRQFILSSKKLLLSDSGFYLCAWGEKGFFGQGTRLTVV.

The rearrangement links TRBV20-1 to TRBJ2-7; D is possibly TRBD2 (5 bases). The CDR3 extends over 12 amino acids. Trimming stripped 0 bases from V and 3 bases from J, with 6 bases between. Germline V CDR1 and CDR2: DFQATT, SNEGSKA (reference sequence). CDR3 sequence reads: CSAREGSYEQYF. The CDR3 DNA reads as TGCAGTGCTAGAGAAGGGAGCTACGAGCAGTACTTC.

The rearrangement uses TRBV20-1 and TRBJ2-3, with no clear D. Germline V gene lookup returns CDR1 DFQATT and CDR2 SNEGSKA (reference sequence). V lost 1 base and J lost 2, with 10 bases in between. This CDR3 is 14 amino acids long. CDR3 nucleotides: TGCAGTGCTAGAGGCCCCGGTTCCACAGATACGCAGTATTTT. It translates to CSARGPGSTDTQYF.

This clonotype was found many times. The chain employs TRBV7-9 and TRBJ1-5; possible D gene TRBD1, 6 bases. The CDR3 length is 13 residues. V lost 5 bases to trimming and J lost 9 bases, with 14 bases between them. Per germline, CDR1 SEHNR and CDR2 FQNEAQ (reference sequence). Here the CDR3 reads CASSRDIEGPQHF. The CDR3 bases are TGTGCCAGCAGCCGGGACATTGAGGGGCCCCAGCATTTT.

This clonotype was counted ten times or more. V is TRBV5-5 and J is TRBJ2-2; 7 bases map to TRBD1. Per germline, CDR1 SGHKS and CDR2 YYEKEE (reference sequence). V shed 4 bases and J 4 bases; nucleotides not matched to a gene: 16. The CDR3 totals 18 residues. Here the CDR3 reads CASSGSTGKNYRTGELFF. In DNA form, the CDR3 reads TGTGCCAGCAGCGGATCGACAGGGAAGAACTATCGCACCGGGGAGCTGTTTTTT.

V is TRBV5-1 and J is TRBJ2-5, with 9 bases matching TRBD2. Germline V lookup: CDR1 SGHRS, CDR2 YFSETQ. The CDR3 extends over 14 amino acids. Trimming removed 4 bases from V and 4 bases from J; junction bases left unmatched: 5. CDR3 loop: CASSLGRGGETQYF. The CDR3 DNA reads TGCGCCAGCAGCCTCGGGCGGGGGGGAGAGACCCAGTACTTC.

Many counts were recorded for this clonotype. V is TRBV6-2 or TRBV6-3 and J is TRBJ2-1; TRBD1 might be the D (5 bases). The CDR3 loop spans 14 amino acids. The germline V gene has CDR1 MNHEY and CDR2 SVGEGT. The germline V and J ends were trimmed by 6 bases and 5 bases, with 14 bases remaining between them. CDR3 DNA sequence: TGTGCCAGCAGCCCTTCCGGACACAACAATGAGCAGTTCTTC. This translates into CASSPSGHNNEQFF.

This chain's CDR3 is CASSQGIAGVQETQYF. Here the CDR3 DNA reads TGTGCCAGCAGCCAAGGTATAGCGGGGGTACAAGAGACCCAGTACTTC. The chain couples TRBV3-1 to TRBJ2-5; 9 positions match TRBD2. In germline, CDR1 is LGHDT, CDR2 YNNKEL (reference sequence). The V gene end was trimmed by 1 base and the J gene end by 2 bases; junction bases not matched to a gene: 5. The CDR3 is 16 amino acids.

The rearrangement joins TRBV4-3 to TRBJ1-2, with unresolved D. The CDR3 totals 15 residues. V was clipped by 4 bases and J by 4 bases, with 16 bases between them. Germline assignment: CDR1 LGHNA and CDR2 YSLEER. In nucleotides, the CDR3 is TGCGCCAGCAGCCGTCAGGATGCTGATCTCTATGGCTACACCTTC. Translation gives CASSRQDADLYGYTF.

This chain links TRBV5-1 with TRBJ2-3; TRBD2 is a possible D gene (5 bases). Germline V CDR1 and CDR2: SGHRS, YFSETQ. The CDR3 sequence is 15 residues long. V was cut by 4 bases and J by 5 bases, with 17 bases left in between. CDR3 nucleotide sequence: TGCGCCAGCAGCGCCCAACGGGGAGATATAGATACGCAGTATTTT. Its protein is CASSAQRGDIDTQYF.

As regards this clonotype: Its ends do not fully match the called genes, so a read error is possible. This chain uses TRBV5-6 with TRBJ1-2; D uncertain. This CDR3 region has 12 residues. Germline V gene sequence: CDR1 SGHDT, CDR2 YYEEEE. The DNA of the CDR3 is TGTGCCAGCAGCTTTGAGACCTATCGCTACACCTTC. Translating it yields CASSFETYRYTF. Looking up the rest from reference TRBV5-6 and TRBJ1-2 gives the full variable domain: DAGVTQSPTHLIKTRGQQVTLRCSPKSGHDTVSWYQQALGQGPQFIFQYYEEEERQRGNFPDRFSGHQFPNYSSELNVNALLLGDSALYLCASSFETYRYTFGSGTRLTVV.

This CDR3 is CAWRRTGYDVLTF. The CDR3 region has the DNA TGTGCCTGGAGGAGGACAGGGTACGACGTCCTGACTTTC. This rearrangement joins TRBV30 to TRBJ2-6, with 8 nucleotides matching TRBD1. V shed 3 bases, J shed 11 bases, and the junction held 6 bases outside the gene matches. From germline, CDR1 is GTSNPN and CDR2 SVGIG (reference sequence). The CDR3 length is 13 residues.

CDR3 coding DNA: TGTGCCAGCAGCAACAGGCAAGAGACCCAGTACTTC. Translated, it gives CASSNRQETQYF. This chain joins TRBV11-2 and TRBJ2-5; tentative D call: TRBD1 (5 bases). The germline CDR1 and CDR2 sequences are SGHAT and FQNNGV. V shed 5 bases and J shed 2 bases, with 6 bases lying between them. This CDR3 region has 12 residues. The full variable domain, in which reference TRBV11-2 and TRBJ2-5 provide the parts outside the CDR3, is EAGVAQSPRYKIIEKRQSVAFWCNPISGHATLYWYQQILGQGPKLLIQFQNNGVVDDSQLPKDRFSAERLKGVDSTLKIQPAKLEDSAVYLCASSNRQETQYFGPGTRLLVL.

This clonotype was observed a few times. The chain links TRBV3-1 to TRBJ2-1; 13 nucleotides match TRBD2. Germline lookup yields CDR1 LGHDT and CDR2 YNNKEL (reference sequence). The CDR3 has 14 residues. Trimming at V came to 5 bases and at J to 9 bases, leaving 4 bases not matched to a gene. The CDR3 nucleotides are TGTGCCAGCAGCGAGGGACTAGCGGGGCGTGAGCAGTTCTTC. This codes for CASSEGLAGREQFF.

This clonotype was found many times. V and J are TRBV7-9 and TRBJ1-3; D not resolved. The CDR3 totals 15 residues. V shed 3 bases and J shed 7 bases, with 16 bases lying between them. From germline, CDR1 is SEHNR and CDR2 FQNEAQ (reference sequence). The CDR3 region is CASSFSGPDSNTIYF. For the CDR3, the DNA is TGTGCCAGCAGCTTTTCTGGCCCGGATTCTAACACCATATATTTT.